These 21 T cell receptor beta chains originate from one sample sequenced in a study of PD-L1 blockade in urothelial cancer. Clones were read by immunoSEQ multiplex PCR, and TCRdb kept only the in-frame ones, dropping some. The sample yields 50,000 or so clones, about four fifths seen once. Here the sequenced sample was PBMCs, taken around atezolizumab (anti-PD-L1) treatment. The receptors were gathered from a man aged 65 to 85 with urothelial cancer.

The rearrangement uses TRBV9 and TRBJ2-7; possibly TRBD1 for D (6 bases). Germline assignment: CDR1 SGDLS and CDR2 YYNGEE. The V end was cut by 3 bases, the J end by 5 bases, with 15 bases between. This CDR3 has 14 residues. The CDR3 loop is CASSAQSSGDEQYF. CDR3 sequence (DNA): TGTGCCAGCAGCGCCCAATCTTCAGGGGACGAGCAGTACTTC.

This sequence joins TRBV21-1 and TRBJ2-1; the DNA was not compared with TRBD2, the D call given in the table. TRBV21-1 is a known pseudogene. This CDR3 spans 20 amino acids. DNA for the CDR3: TGTGCCAGCAGCAAATTGGAGGGGTTCTGGGGGACTACGGTAGGTTACGAGCAGTTCTTC. As protein: CASSKLEGFWGTTVGYEQFF.

The chain couples TRBV11-1 to TRBJ1-1, with D possibly being TRBD1 (6 bases). The V end lost 6 bases, the J end lost 1 base, and 15 bases lay between the germline ends. This CDR3 spans 15 amino acids. Germline V CDR1 and CDR2: SGHAT, FQDESV (reference sequence). The DNA for the CDR3 is TGTGCCAGCAGTCCCGAACCGGGACAGAACACTGAAGCTTTCTTT. Encoded protein: CASSPEPGQNTEAFF.

The chain employs TRBV27 and TRBJ1-4; 7 bases are a match to TRBD1. The CDR3 contains 15 residues. J gave up 4 bases and V 7 bases, and 9 bases lay outside the gene matches. In germline, CDR1 is MNHEY, CDR2 SMNVEV (reference sequence). The CDR3 DNA is TGTGCCAGCAAACAAAGGGGGCAGTTTAATGAAAAACTGTTTTTT. Protein: CASKQRGQFNEKLFF.

V usage is TRBV25-1 and J usage is TRBJ2-1; tentatively, D is TRBD2 (5 bases). Germline assignment: CDR1 MGHDK and CDR2 SYGVNS. This CDR3 is built from 13 residues. The ends were cut back, 6 bases at V and 8 bases at J, with 14 bases in the middle. The CDR3 bases are TGTGCCAGCAGCGACGACGTGAGGGATGAGCAGTTCTTC. It codes for CASSDDVRDEQFF.

The CDR3 loop reads CASSQAGGRKGEQYF. CDR3 coding DNA: TGCGCCAGCAGCCAAGCAGGCGGGAGGAAGGGAGAGCAGTACTTC. The rearrangement uses TRBV4-1 and TRBJ2-5, with TRBD2 matching over 8 bases. CDR3 length: 15 residues. V gave up 1 base and J gave up 11 bases; unmatched junction bases: 12. Germline values: CDR1 MGHRA, CDR2 YSYEKL.

The chain combines TRBV19 with TRBJ2-1, with D possibly matching TRBD1 (5 bases). CDR3 length: 14 residues. The germline CDR1 and CDR2 sequences are LNHDA and SQIVND (reference sequence). Trimming removed 5 bases from V and 6 bases from J, with 14 bases in between. For the CDR3, the DNA is TGTGCCAGTAGTTTATTAGACAGTCGCAATGAGCAGTTCTTC. This translates into CASSLLDSRNEQFF.

The chain uses TRBV5-4 and TRBJ2-2; TRBD1 might be the D (5 bases). CDR1 is SGHNT, CDR2 YYREEE, per germline (reference sequence). The CDR3 has 14 amino acids. The V gene lost 2 bases and the J gene lost 4 bases, with 9 bases spanning the gap. This chain's CDR3 is CASSFRVTTGELFF. The DNA of the CDR3 is TGTGCCAGCAGCTTCAGGGTCACCACCGGGGAGCTGTTTTTT.

The table lists this clone with a few counts. The chain's CDR3 is CASSLQPSGETQYF. The CDR3 DNA is TGCGCCAGCAGCTTGCAGCCTAGCGGAGAGACCCAGTACTTC. V is TRBV5-1 and J is TRBJ2-5, with 7 bases fitting TRBD2. Germline V gene data show CDR1 as SGHRS and CDR2 as YFSETQ. CDR3 size: 14 residues. J was trimmed by 4 bases and V by 1 base; bases with no gene match: 4. Based on the CDR3 plus reference TRBV5-1 and TRBJ2-5, the full variable domain is KAGVTQTPRYLIKTRGQQVTLSCSPISGHRSVSWYQQTPGQGLQFLFEYFSETQRNKGNFPGRFSGRQFSNSRSEMNVSTLELGDSALYLCASSLQPSGETQYFGPGTRLLVL.

The rearrangement uses TRBV5-6 and TRBJ2-7; 10 bases align to TRBD2. The V gene's germline CDR1 is SGHDT and CDR2 YYEEEE. The CDR3 sequence is 14 residues long. The V and J ends lost 4 bases and 5 bases, in that order; junction bases with no gene match: 6. Here the CDR3 DNA reads TGTGCCAGCAGCAAAGGGCTAGCGGGAGACGAGCAGTACTTC. Residues: CASSKGLAGDEQYF.

The chain combines TRBV6-5 with TRBJ2-7; 11 bases fit TRBD1. Germline V gives CDR1 MNHEY, CDR2 SVGAGI. After removal of 2 bases from V and 5 bases from J, the junction contained 2 bases not matched to a gene. CDR3 length: 14 amino acids. CDR3 coding DNA: TGTGCCAGCAGTTACGGACAGGGGGCCCACGAGCAGTACTTC. This codes for CASSYGQGAHEQYF.

V gene TRBV30 combines with J gene TRBJ2-7; a weak D match, TRBD2 (5 bases). The CDR3 contains 15 residues. Trimming took 8 bases from V and 1 from J, leaving 21 bases between them. Germline V gene data show CDR1 as GTSNPN and CDR2 as SVGIG (reference sequence). As DNA, the CDR3 is TGTGCCCTGGCGGGTACATTTGAGAATTCCTACGAGCAGTACTTC. Protein sequence: CALAGTFENSYEQYF.

This rearrangement joins TRBV4-1 to TRBJ1-2; 8 positions agree with TRBD1. J lost 4 bases, V lost 1 base, and 5 bases had no gene match. The length of the CDR3 is 15 residues. Germline V CDR1 and CDR2: MGHRA, YSYEKL. As DNA, the CDR3 is TGCGCCAGCAGCCAAGCACCCGGACAGGGCTATGGCTACACCTTC. Amino acid sequence: CASSQAPGQGYGYTF.

V and J are TRBV29-1 and TRBJ1-1, with D possibly matching TRBD1 (5 bases). Germline-derived CDR1 and CDR2 are SQVTM and ANQGSEA. The CDR3 covers 14 residues. Deletions cut 5 bases from V and 0 bases from J, with 13 bases between. The CDR3 DNA sequence: TGCAGCGTTCGCGACAGACTCATGAACACTGAAGCTTTCTTT. This gives the protein CSVRDRLMNTEAFF.

The rearrangement uses TRBV5-4 and TRBJ2-7; 8 bases agree with TRBD1. This CDR3 has 16 residues. V shed 3 bases, J shed 3 bases, and the junction held 11 bases outside the gene matches. Germline lookup yields CDR1 SGHNT and CDR2 YYREEE (reference sequence). The CDR3 protein is CASSSSGGRGLYEQYF. CDR3 DNA: TGTGCCAGCAGCTCCTCCGGCGGCAGGGGGCTCTACGAGCAGTACTTC.

This clone was seen just once. V and J are TRBV10-3 and TRBJ1-2; 8 nucleotides align to TRBD1. The V and J ends lost 0 bases and 0 bases, in that order; junction bases with no gene match: 0. CDR1 and CDR2 (germline): ENHRY, SYGVKD. CDR3 length: 15 residues. The CDR3 DNA is TGTGCCATCAGTGAGTCGACAGGGGCTAACTATGGCTACACCTTC. It translates to CAISESTGANYGYTF.

In regard to this clone: Distinct nucleotide sequences in the sample also encode this CDR3. The V gene is TRBV9, the J gene TRBJ2-3; 11 positions agree with TRBD2. In germline, CDR1 is SGDLS, CDR2 YYNGEE. V was clipped by 2 bases and J by 1 base; unmatched bases: 3. The CDR3 spans 16 residues. The CDR3 nucleotides are TGTGCCAGCAGCGTCGGACTAGCGGGTGGCACAGATACGCAGTATTTT. It yields the protein CASSVGLAGGTDTQYF.

The V call is TRBV19, the J call TRBJ2-3; TRBD2 agrees at 11 bases. The CDR3 is 15 amino acids. The trim removed 10 bases at V and 6 bases at J, leaving 12 bases unmatched. Germline values: CDR1 LNHDA, CDR2 SQIVND (reference sequence). DNA for the CDR3: TGTGCCACCTACGCCGGGACTAGCGGTAGGGATACGCAGTATTTT. As protein: CATYAGTSGRDTQYF.

This clone showed up just once. The chain carries TRBV5-1 and TRBJ2-1; D not resolved. The CDR3 has 11 amino acids. The ends were cut back, 2 bases at V and 8 bases at J, with 5 bases in the middle. Germline-derived CDR1 and CDR2 are SGHRS and YFSETQ. CDR3 DNA: TGCGCCAGCAGCTTTAGTGATGAGCAGTTCTTC. Amino acid sequence: CASSFSDEQFF.

The J gene is TRBJ1-5, the V gene TRBV6-1; a weak D match, TRBD1 (6 bases). The germline V gene has CDR1 MNHNS and CDR2 SASEGT. The CDR3 spans 15 residues. The ends were cut back, 6 bases at V and 2 bases at J, with 14 bases in the middle. CDR3 in DNA: TGTGCCAGCAGCGCCACAGGGTTGGGCAATCAGCCCCAGCATTTT. Amino acids: CASSATGLGNQPQHF.

The chain links TRBV29-1 to TRBJ1-1; a possible D gene is TRBD1 (5 bases). This CDR3 region has 12 residues. Trimming removed 4 bases from V and 5 bases from J, with 11 bases in between. Germline CDR1 and CDR2: SQVTM and ANQGSEA. This CDR3 is CSVVGGETEAFF. As DNA, the CDR3 is TGCAGCGTTGTCGGAGGGGAAACTGAAGCTTTCTTT.